The present TCR beta chain was sequenced within a study of OX40 agonist ivuxolimab in advanced cancers. Study-wide background: Three patients, one with hepatocellular carcinoma and two with cutaneous melanoma, achieved partial responses.

Trimming cost V 7 bases and J 5 bases; bases outside gene matches: 10. Germline V gives CDR1 LNHDA, CDR2 SQIVND (reference sequence). CDR3 length: 16 amino acids. As regards this clone: Its antigen is still unknown.

Study-level points and caveats: Blood T cells, both CD4+ and CD8+, expanded clonally by week 6 at 0.1 to 3.0 mg/kg.

Profiling relied on immunoSEQ multiplex PCR, and the TCRdb table lists in-frame clones only, not all of them. The data hold about 31,000 clones, with about four fifths observed a single time. Here the sequenced sample was CD4+ or CD8+ T cells sorted from blood, taken in a trial of the OX40 agonist ivuxolimab. The chain is built from TRBV19 and TRBJ2-3, with 12 positions matching TRBD2. This receptor was obtained from an adult with an advanced solid tumor such as melanoma, head and neck, liver or kidney cancer. The CDR3 reads CASTSWTSGKVDTQYF. CDR3 nucleotide sequence: TGTGCCAGTACCTCCTGGACTAGCGGGAAAGTAGATACGCAGTATTTT.